This note documents a single T cell receptor beta chain sequence. No antigen is known for it. These data come from a study of shared clonotypes between healthy human individuals. General study results and limits: Represented diversity, genetic and exposure-history alike, was limited by few donors. Memory subsets generally showed smaller estimated richness than naive subsets did.

Here immunoSEQ multiplex PCR was the method, and the copy in TCRdb shows in-frame clones only, minus some. This repertoire shows around 300,000 clones, about nine tenths found once; its top ten account for about a sixth. CDR1 is SGHTA, CDR2 FQGNSA, per germline. This CDR3 region has 15 residues. Trimming stripped 1 base from V and 1 base from J, with 9 bases between. The rearrangement links TRBV7-2 to TRBJ2-3; D gene uncertain. Material: memory CD8+ T cells sorted from blood. Subset of the sample: CD45RO+ cells pooled with CCR7-negative TemRA cells. The sequence was collected from a man aged 18 to 29 in good health. The CDR3 DNA reads TGTGCCAGCAGCTTAGGGAGCAAGGGCACAGATACGCAGTATTTT. Its translation: CASSLGSKGTDTQYF.